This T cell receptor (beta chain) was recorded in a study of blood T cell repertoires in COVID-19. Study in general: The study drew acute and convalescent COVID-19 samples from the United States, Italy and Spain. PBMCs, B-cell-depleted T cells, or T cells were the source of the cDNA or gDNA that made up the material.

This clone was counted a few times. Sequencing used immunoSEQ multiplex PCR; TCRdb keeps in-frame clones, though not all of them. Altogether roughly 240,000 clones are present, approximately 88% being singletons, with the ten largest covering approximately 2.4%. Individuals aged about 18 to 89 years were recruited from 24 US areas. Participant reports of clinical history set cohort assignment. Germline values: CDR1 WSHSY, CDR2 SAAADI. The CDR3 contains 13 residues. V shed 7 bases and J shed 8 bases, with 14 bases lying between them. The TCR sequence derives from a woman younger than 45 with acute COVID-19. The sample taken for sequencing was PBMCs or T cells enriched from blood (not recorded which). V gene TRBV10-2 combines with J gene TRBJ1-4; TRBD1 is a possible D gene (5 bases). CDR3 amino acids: CASKGRAEEKLFF. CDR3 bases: TGCGCCAGCAAGGGCAGGGCGGAGGAAAAACTGTTTTTT.